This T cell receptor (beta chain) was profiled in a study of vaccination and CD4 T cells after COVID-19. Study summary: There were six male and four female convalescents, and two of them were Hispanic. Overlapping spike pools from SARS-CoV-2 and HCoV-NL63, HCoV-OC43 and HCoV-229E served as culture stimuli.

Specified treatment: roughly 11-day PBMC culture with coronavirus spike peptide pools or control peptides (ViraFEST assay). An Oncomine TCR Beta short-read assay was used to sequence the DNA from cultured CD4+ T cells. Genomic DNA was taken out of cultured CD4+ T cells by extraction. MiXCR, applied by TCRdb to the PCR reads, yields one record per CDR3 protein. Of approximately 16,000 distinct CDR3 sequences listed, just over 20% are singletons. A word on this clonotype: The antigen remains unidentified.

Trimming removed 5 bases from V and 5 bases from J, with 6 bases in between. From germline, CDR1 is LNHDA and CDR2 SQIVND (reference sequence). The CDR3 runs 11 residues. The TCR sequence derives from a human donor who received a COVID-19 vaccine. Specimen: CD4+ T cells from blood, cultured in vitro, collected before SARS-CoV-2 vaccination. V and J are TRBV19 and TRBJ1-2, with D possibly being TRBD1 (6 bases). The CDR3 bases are TGTGCCAGTAGTCAGGGGTATGGCTACACCTTC. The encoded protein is CASSQGYGYTF. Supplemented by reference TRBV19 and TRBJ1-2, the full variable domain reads DGGITQSPKYLFRKEGQNVTLSCEQNLNHDAMYWYRQDPGQGLRLIYYSQIVNDFQKGDIAEGYSVSREKKESFPLTVTSAQKNPTAFYLCASSQGYGYTFGSGTRLTVV.